The 10 T cell receptor beta chains reported below all come from one sample, sequenced in a study of blood T cells in healthy people across ages. With a J-beta primer mix and a sample-barcoded 5' primer, a second PCR ran about 6 to 11 cycles. TCRdb fed the 5' RACE reads into MiXCR, producing one record per CDR3 protein. The table records 600,000 to 850,000 distinct CDR3 sequences, roughly 43% of them present only once. Material: blood. All receptors derive from a woman between 55 and 75 years old in good health.

There are a few counts of this clonotype. The rearrangement links TRBV11-3 to TRBJ2-7, with 7 bases lining up with TRBD1. Germline CDR1 reads SGHNT; CDR2 reads YENEEA. J gave up 0 bases and V 9 bases, and 17 bases lay outside the gene matches. This CDR3 comprises 17 residues. The DNA for the CDR3 is TGTGCCAGAGCCGGACAGGCCCCCTTGGAGAACTCCTACGAGCAGTACTTC. Protein sequence: CARAGQAPLENSYEQYF.

The rearrangement links TRBV14 to TRBJ2-7; TRBD2 agrees at 9 bases. Germline loops: CDR1 SGHDN, CDR2 FVKESK. There are 17 residues in the CDR3. V gave up 4 bases and J gave up 7 bases; unmatched junction bases: 17. The CDR3 region has the DNA TGTGCCAGCAGCCGCGAAGGGAGCGCGGGAGGGGGCAATGAGCAGTACTTC. Translation: CASSREGSAGGGNEQYF.

The V and J genes are TRBV20-1 and TRBJ2-1, with 11 bases identical to TRBD2. Germline V CDR1 and CDR2: DFQATT, SNEGSKA (reference sequence). This CDR3 is 16 amino acids long. J lost 5 bases, V lost 5 bases, and 11 bases had no gene match. The CDR3: CSARPPTSGVNNEQFF. In DNA form, the CDR3 reads TGCAGTGCTCGCCCTCCGACTAGCGGGGTAAACAATGAGCAGTTCTTC.

The J gene is TRBJ1-1, the V gene TRBV2, with a weak D call TRBD1 (5 bases). This CDR3 has 14 residues. V was cut by 1 base and J by 5 bases, with 11 bases left in between. Germline-derived CDR1 and CDR2 are SNHLY and FYNNEI. CDR3 nucleotide sequence: TGTGCCAGCAGTGAAGGTCGGGGGGGTACTGAAGCTTTCTTT. This translates into CASSEGRGGTEAFF.

J is TRBJ1-5 and V is TRBV6-6; D unclear. Trimming left V 6 bases short and J 4 bases short, with 13 bases between. This CDR3 has 14 amino acids. Germline CDR1 is MNHNY and CDR2 is SVGAGI (reference sequence). CDR3 in DNA: TGTGCCAGCAGCCAGGTGGAGAGGAATCAGCCCCAGCATTTT. It is translated as CASSQVERNQPQHF.

This clonotype was counted between two and nine times. This chain joins TRBV5-1 and TRBJ2-1, with 8 bases aligning to TRBD1. The CDR3 runs 16 residues. V was clipped by 4 bases and J by 3 bases; unmatched bases: 9. Germline V gives CDR1 SGHRS, CDR2 YFSETQ. The CDR3 is CASSLIQGAGYNEQFF. CDR3 nucleotide sequence: TGCGCCAGCAGCCTCATCCAGGGGGCCGGCTACAATGAGCAGTTCTTC.

V gene TRBV20-1 combines with J gene TRBJ2-1; TRBD2 is a possible D gene (5 bases). CDR1 and CDR2 from the germline V gene are DFQATT and SNEGSKA (reference sequence). This CDR3 has 15 residues. The V end was cut by 5 bases, the J end by 0 bases, with 14 bases between. DNA for the CDR3: TGCAGTGCTTTAGACTACCGAAGCTCCTACAATGAGCAGTTCTTC. This gives the protein CSALDYRSSYNEQFF.

This chain joins TRBV7-9 and TRBJ1-1; no reliable D call. The CDR3 is 15 residues long. CDR1 and CDR2 (germline): SEHNR, FQNEAQ (reference sequence). Trimming removed 5 bases at V and 1 base at J, with 14 bases between. CDR3 protein: CASSLSNRGNTEAFF. CDR3 bases: TGTGCCAGCAGCCTCTCTAACCGGGGGAACACTGAAGCTTTCTTT.

As for this clonotype: One junction end does not reproduce the germline sequence, and a read error may be involved. The gene calls are TRBV4-3 and TRBJ2-3, with TRBD2 matching 7 bases. The CDR3 covers 15 residues. The germline gives CDR1 LGHNA, CDR2 YSLEER. The CDR3 sequence is CAGSQDDGRVDTQYF. CDR3 nucleotide sequence: TGCGCCGGCAGCCAAGATGATGGGAGGGTGGATACGCAGTATTTT.

The chain links TRBV6-5 to TRBJ1-6; 7 bases align to TRBD1. Germline CDR1 is MNHEY and CDR2 is SVGAGI. V gave up 4 bases and J gave up 7 bases; unmatched junction bases: 7. This CDR3 is built from 15 residues. The CDR3 DNA is TGTGCCAGCAGTTCGTCCGGGACAGTGAATTCACCCCTCCACTTT. The encoded protein is CASSSSGTVNSPLHF.